One and the same sample provided the 27 T cell receptor beta chains below, sequenced in a study of siplizumab effects on memory and regulatory T cells. Here immunoSEQ multiplex PCR was the method, and the copy in TCRdb shows in-frame clones only, minus some. This repertoire shows about 110,000 clones, just over 90% found once; its top ten account for 0.65% to 0.9%. Sequencing used Tregs sorted from blood. These receptors were taken from a human donor in good health.

The V gene is TRBV6-5, the J gene TRBJ2-7, with 10 bases that match TRBD1. V was pared by 5 bases and J by 3 bases, with 7 bases of the junction left unmatched. Looked up from germline, CDR1 is MNHEY and CDR2 is SVGAGI. CDR3 length equals 15 residues. Written as DNA, the CDR3 is TGTGCCAGCAGTCGACTCGGGACAGGGGTCTACGAGCAGTACTTC. It translates to CASSRLGTGVYEQYF.

This chain links TRBV10-3 with TRBJ1-2; tentative D call: TRBD1 (6 bases). The V and J ends lost 3 bases and 4 bases respectively, with 15 bases between them. CDR1 and CDR2 from the germline V gene are ENHRY and SYGVKD. The CDR3 length is 15 residues. As DNA, the CDR3 is TGTGCCATCAGTGAATCGGACAGACGATCCTATGGCTACACCTTC. Its protein is CAISESDRRSYGYTF.

The genes are TRBV10-1 and TRBJ2-3; 9 bases align to TRBD1. The germline V gene has CDR1 WNHNN and CDR2 SYGVQD (reference sequence). The CDR3 sequence is 15 residues long. The V and J ends lost 10 bases and 4 bases, in that order; junction bases with no gene match: 12. In DNA, the CDR3 is TGCGCCATTTCAGTCGGGGACAGGGTGTCAGATACGCAGTATTTT. Amino acids: CAISVGDRVSDTQYF.

The chain has TRBV6-5 and TRBJ2-7, with 7 bases fitting TRBD1. The CDR3 consists of 15 residues. V shed 2 bases and J 3 bases; nucleotides not matched to a gene: 7. CDR1 is MNHEY and CDR2 is SVGAGI in the germline V gene. CDR3 residues: CASSYAVTGSYEQYF. In DNA, the CDR3 is TGTGCCAGCAGTTACGCGGTGACAGGGAGCTACGAGCAGTACTTC.

This rearrangement joins TRBV18 to TRBJ2-3; D not certain. Trimming took off 3 bases at V and 5 bases at J, with 6 bases between the two ends. Germline CDR1 reads KGHSH; CDR2 reads LQKENI. The CDR3 consists of 12 residues. The CDR3 spells CASSPSGDTQYF. The CDR3 DNA follows: TGTGCCAGCTCACCGTCCGGAGATACGCAGTATTTT.

The chain links TRBV28 to TRBJ2-7; TRBD2 matches at 11 bases. CDR1 MDHEN and CDR2 SYDVKM come from the germline V gene. CDR3 length equals 16 residues. The trim removed 4 bases at V and 5 bases at J, leaving 10 bases unmatched. The DNA of the CDR3 is TGTGCCAGCAGTTCCCCGGCGACTAGCGGGATGAACGAGCAGTACTTC. This sequence encodes CASSSPATSGMNEQYF.

Turning to this clone: As the CDR3 is not closed by the conserved phenylalanine or tryptophan, this likely results from a read error. The limits of the CDR3 on the DNA are not certain, so only TCRdb's listed CDR3 is given. The chain uses TRBV6-1 and TRBJ1-1; the tabulated D call, TRBD1, remains unverified against the DNA. The CDR3 length equals 12 residues, ends included. Germline V gene data show CDR1 as MNHNS and CDR2 as SASEGT. CDR3 protein: CASRGPGQGREY.

This chain joins TRBV30 and TRBJ2-5; D uncertain. Germline CDR1 GTSNPN, CDR2 SVGIG (reference sequence). The V and J ends lost 0 bases and 2 bases respectively, with 7 bases between them. This CDR3 is built from 13 residues. CDR3 loop: CAWSVGPQETQYF. Written as DNA, the CDR3 is TGTGCCTGGAGTGTAGGGCCACAAGAGACCCAGTACTTC.

The chain has TRBV7-2 and TRBJ2-5; TRBD1 agrees at 7 bases. V lost 5 bases and J lost 3; bases outside the gene matches: 6. Germline CDR1 SGHTA, CDR2 FQGNSA. This CDR3 has 14 amino acids. The CDR3 loop reads CASSPPGTEETQYF. The CDR3 bases are TGTGCCAGCAGCCCACCAGGGACAGAAGAGACCCAGTACTTC.

This sequence joins TRBV19 and TRBJ1-5; no reliable D call. Trimming left V 4 bases short and J 0 bases short, with 13 bases between. Germline loops: CDR1 LNHDA, CDR2 SQIVND (reference sequence). This CDR3 has 16 residues. Here the CDR3 reads CASSKKTDYSNQPQHF. The CDR3 DNA follows: TGTGCCAGTAGTAAAAAGACGGATTATAGCAATCAGCCCCAGCATTTT.

The rearrangement uses TRBV27 and TRBJ1-1; perhaps TRBD1 as D (5 bases). Germline assignment: CDR1 MNHEY and CDR2 SMNVEV (reference sequence). The V end lost 6 bases, the J end lost 6 bases, and 14 bases lay between the germline ends. This CDR3 region has 13 residues. This chain's CDR3 is CASSQRGAAEAFF. As DNA, the CDR3 is TGTGCCAGCAGCCAAAGGGGAGCGGCTGAAGCTTTCTTT.

This rearrangement joins TRBV7-9 to TRBJ2-2; unclear D gene. The CDR3 has 13 amino acids. From germline, CDR1 is SEHNR and CDR2 FQNEAQ (reference sequence). Trimming pared 1 base from V and 7 bases from J, leaving 7 bases between. CDR3: CASSLGVVGELFF. The CDR3 DNA follows: TGTGCCAGCAGCTTAGGGGTTGTCGGGGAGCTGTTTTTT.

The CDR3 DNA reads as TGTGCCAGCAGTTCTAGCGGGGTCGAGCAGTTCTTC. Its translation is CASSSSGVEQFF. The chain links TRBV9 to TRBJ2-1; TRBD2 aligns across 9 bases. The CDR3 loop spans 12 amino acids. The germline V gene encodes CDR1 SGDLS and CDR2 YYNGEE. Germline trimming cut 5 bases from V and 10 bases from J; bases unmatched to any gene: 4.

This chain joins TRBV10-3 and TRBJ1-3; D perhaps matches TRBD1 (6 bases). CDR3 length: 13 residues. V was pared by 6 bases and J by 7 bases, with 13 bases between. Per germline, CDR1 ENHRY and CDR2 SYGVKD. The CDR3 region has the DNA TGTGCCATCAGCCCTACAGGGTTGAACACCATATATTTT. Encoded protein: CAISPTGLNTIYF.

The V and J genes are TRBV6-5 and TRBJ2-5, with 7 bases aligning to TRBD1. The J call is uncertain, as TRBJ2-7 better fits the DNA end. CDR1 MNHEY and CDR2 SVGAGI come from the germline V gene. This CDR3 has 15 amino acids. CDR3 protein: CASSLDRLSSYEQYF. The CDR3, as DNA: TGTGCCAGCAGTTTGGACAGGTTGAGCTCCTACGAGCAGTACTTC.

This clone is a singleton in its sample. The chain couples TRBV29-1 to TRBJ1-1; D call uncertain. The CDR3 is 12 residues long. The V end was cut by 4 bases, the J end by 3 bases, with 9 bases between. The germline V gene encodes CDR1 SQVTM and CDR2 ANQGSEA. The CDR3 region is CSVAIRYTEAFF. DNA for the CDR3: TGCAGCGTTGCAATCCGATACACTGAAGCTTTCTTT.

V is TRBV6-1 and J is TRBJ2-7; D gene uncertain. The CDR3 consists of 16 residues. The germline CDR1 and CDR2 sequences are MNHNS and SASEGT. V lost 4 bases, J lost 0 bases, and 16 bases lay in between. In DNA form, the CDR3 reads TGTGCCAGCAGTGCCTCCCATGTGGGTAGCTCCTACGAGCAGTACTTC. Its protein is CASSASHVGSSYEQYF.

This chain connects TRBV6-5 to TRBJ1-3, with TRBD1 as a possible D gene (6 bases). V was cut by 2 bases and J by 6 bases, with 8 bases left in between. The CDR3 has 13 residues. CDR1 and CDR2 from the germline V gene are MNHEY and SVGAGI. The CDR3 DNA sequence: TGTGCCAGCAGTTACAACAGGGCAAACACCATATATTTT. Translating it yields CASSYNRANTIYF.

The chain employs TRBV6-5 and TRBJ2-3; D call uncertain. Germline V lookup: CDR1 MNHEY, CDR2 SVGAGI. CDR3 length equals 13 residues. Trimming pared 5 bases from V and 4 bases from J, leaving 10 bases between. CDR3 DNA sequence: TGTGCCAGCAGTCCCCGGATGTCAGATACGCAGTATTTT. It translates to CASSPRMSDTQYF.

This chain connects TRBV5-4 to TRBJ2-7, with D perhaps TRBD2 (7 bases). Trimming removed 0 bases from V and 0 bases from J, with 13 bases in between. The CDR3 has 16 amino acids. Germline CDR1 reads SGHNT; CDR2 reads YYREEE (reference sequence). CDR3 protein: CASSLGGGLSSYEQYF. In DNA, the CDR3 is TGTGCCAGCAGCTTGGGGGGGGGCTTAAGCTCCTACGAGCAGTACTTC. The full variable domain, its missing parts supplied by reference TRBV5-4 and TRBJ2-7, is ETGVTQSPTHLIKTRGQQVTLRCSSQSGHNTVSWYQQALGQGPQFIFQYYREEENGRGNFPPRFSGLQFPNYSSELNVNALELDDSALYLCASSLGGGLSSYEQYFGPGTRLTVT.

This sequence joins TRBV10-1 and TRBJ2-7; no clear D gene. The V end lost 4 bases, the J end lost 6 bases, and 13 bases lay between the germline ends. Looked up from germline, CDR1 is WNHNN and CDR2 is SYGVQD (reference sequence). The CDR3 runs to 13 residues. The CDR3 DNA is TGCGCCAGCAGTGGGCAGGTGGGATCCGAGCAGTACTTC. Protein product: CASSGQVGSEQYF.

The CDR3 here is CASSPRGRPYNEQFF. The DNA of the CDR3 is TGTGCCAGCTCACCCCGGGGGAGGCCCTACAATGAGCAGTTCTTC. The chain is built from TRBV18 and TRBJ2-1, with a weak D call TRBD2 (6 bases). Trimming cost V 3 bases and J 2 bases, with 11 bases left between them. Germline V CDR1 and CDR2: KGHSH, LQKENI. The length of the CDR3 is 15 residues.

The chain couples TRBV10-1 to TRBJ2-1, with 7 bases that match TRBD1. Germline V gene lookup returns CDR1 WNHNN and CDR2 SYGVQD (reference sequence). The CDR3 spans 16 residues. With 6 bases clipped from V and 4 bases from J, the junction kept 12 bases outside the gene matches. The CDR3 DNA is TGCGCCAGCAGGGACACAACAGGGGCCAGGTACAATGAGCAGTTCTTC. Its translation is CASRDTTGARYNEQFF.

The V gene is TRBV18, the J gene TRBJ1-5; weak D call: TRBD1 (5 bases). CDR1 and CDR2 from the germline V gene are KGHSH and LQKENI. There are 16 residues in the CDR3. V was clipped by 5 bases and J by 7 bases, with 21 bases between them. The chain's CDR3 is CASSSYLAGEGQPQHF. In DNA, the CDR3 is TGTGCCAGCTCATCATATCTGGCGGGGGAAGGCCAGCCCCAGCATTTT.

The V gene is TRBV6-1, the J gene TRBJ1-5, with unresolved D. Trimming shortened V by 8 bases and J by 2 bases, and 16 bases separated the two germline ends. CDR1 MNHNS and CDR2 SASEGT come from the germline V gene. The CDR3 spans 15 residues. For the CDR3, the DNA is TGTGCCAGCCTCCCCCCTGGGGTTCGCAATCAGCCCCAGCATTTT. Translated: CASLPPGVRNQPQHF.

The genes are TRBV25-1 and TRBJ2-7; D is tentatively TRBD1 or TRBD2 (7 bases each). Germline V gene sequence: CDR1 MGHDK, CDR2 SYGVNS. The length of the CDR3 is 13 residues. V shed 11 bases and J shed 3 bases, with 17 bases lying between them. CDR3 protein: CAPRGRGLYEQYF. CDR3 DNA sequence: TGTGCCCCAAGGGGGCGGGGGCTCTACGAGCAGTACTTC.

The chain uses TRBV7-2 and TRBJ2-3; TRBD2 agrees at 16 bases. This CDR3 comprises 19 residues. V lost 4 bases and J lost 1; bases outside the gene matches: 8. Per germline, CDR1 SGHTA and CDR2 FQGNSA. The CDR3: CASSWGLAGGRLGTDTQYF. CDR3 bases: TGTGCCAGCAGCTGGGGACTAGCGGGGGGGCGTTTGGGCACAGATACGCAGTATTTT.